The clone carrying this T cell receptor beta chain was counted only a few times. CDR1 is SGHTA, CDR2 FQGNSA, per germline. The CDR3 has 14 amino acids. The V and J ends lost 2 bases and 2 bases respectively, with 10 bases between them. What was sequenced were expressed TCRB transcripts, since all of the isolated RNA had been reverse transcribed. Here immunoSEQ multiplex PCR was the method, and the copy in TCRdb shows in-frame clones only, minus some. The sample records under 900,000 clones, about a sixth being singletons. This entry comes from a study of beta chain features in type 1 diabetes. Study-wide context: Summed over all samples, the examined sorted cells came to under 110,000,000.

The sample consisted of naive CD4+ T cells from blood. The chain links TRBV7-2 to TRBJ2-7; D not certain. This TCR derives from a woman in her late teens or twenties in good health. Written as DNA, the CDR3 is TGTGCCAGCAGCTTATGGGCCCTTACCTACGAGCAGTACTTC. This codes for CASSLWALTYEQYF.